The 21 T cell receptor beta chains below all came from one sample that was sequenced in a study of blood T cell repertoires in COVID-19. Clones were read by immunoSEQ multiplex PCR, and TCRdb kept only the in-frame ones, dropping some. The table lists roughly 160,000 clones, 75% to 90% of them singletons. The specimen sequenced was PBMCs or T cells enriched from blood (not recorded which). The receptors were gathered from a woman between 55 and 75 years old who had recovered from COVID-19.

The J gene is TRBJ2-2, the V gene TRBV6-5, with D maybe TRBD2 (6 bases). The CDR3 covers 16 residues. Trimming left V 3 bases short and J 8 bases short, with 19 bases between. Looked up from germline, CDR1 is MNHEY and CDR2 is SVGAGI. In nucleotides, the CDR3 is TGTGCCAGCAGTTATGGTCAGGGAGGCGGGTCAGGGGAGCTGTTTTTT. This codes for CASSYGQGGGSGELFF.

This clone was counted only a few times. J is TRBJ2-1 and V is TRBV19; D may be TRBD1 (5 bases). From germline, CDR1 is LNHDA and CDR2 SQIVND (reference sequence). The CDR3 has 15 amino acids. V lost 9 bases to trimming and J lost 7 bases, with 22 bases between them. The CDR3 DNA is TGTGCCAGCATTGGGGCCCCACCCCAGGTAAATGAGCAGTTCTTC. Translating gives CASIGAPPQVNEQFF.

The chain has TRBV3-1 (or the pseudogene TRBV3-2) and TRBJ2-5, with 9 bases aligning to TRBD1. The germline CDR1 and CDR2 sequences are LGHDT and YNNKEL (reference sequence). The CDR3 sequence is 15 residues long. V lost 4 bases to trimming and J lost 2 bases; unmatched junction nucleotides: 5. In DNA form, the CDR3 reads TGTGCCAGCAGCCGATCCGGGACAGGGCAAGAGACCCAGTACTTC. Its protein is CASSRSGTGQETQYF.

The chain combines TRBV3-1 (or the pseudogene TRBV3-2) with TRBJ1-1, with D perhaps TRBD1 (6 bases). This CDR3 region has 13 residues. CDR1 and CDR2 (germline): LGHDT, YNNKEL (reference sequence). V shed 7 bases and J shed 5 bases, with 14 bases lying between them. The CDR3 nucleotides read TGTGCCAGCACCACAACAGGGCGGACTGAAGCTTTCTTT. Translation gives CASTTTGRTEAFF.

V and J are TRBV6-5 and TRBJ2-7; the D gene is possibly TRBD1 (6 bases). The CDR3 is 15 amino acids. V was trimmed by 7 bases and J by 6 bases, leaving 22 bases between them. Per the germline V gene, CDR1 is MNHEY and CDR2 is SVGAGI. CDR3 region: CASTSDPTGSTEQYF. The DNA for the CDR3 is TGTGCCAGCACCTCCGACCCCACAGGGTCCACCGAGCAGTACTTC.

The gene calls are TRBV30 and TRBJ1-1, with D perhaps matching TRBD1 (5 bases). V dropped 0 bases and J dropped 5 bases, with 10 bases sitting between them. CDR3 size: 13 residues. Germline V gives CDR1 GTSNPN, CDR2 SVGIG (reference sequence). The CDR3 sequence: CAWSVWGGTEAFF. CDR3 sequence (DNA): TGTGCCTGGAGTGTTTGGGGGGGTACTGAAGCTTTCTTT.

V gene TRBV6-5 combines with J gene TRBJ1-6; 7 bases map to TRBD1. CDR1 is MNHEY, CDR2 SVGAGI, per germline. V shed 5 bases, J shed 14 bases, and the junction held 6 bases outside the gene matches. The CDR3 totals 12 residues. The CDR3 spells CASSQSQGTLHF. The CDR3 DNA reads TGTGCCAGCAGTCAATCACAGGGGACCCTCCACTTT.

J is TRBJ2-7 and V is TRBV4-1; D may be TRBD1 (5 bases). The CDR3 covers 14 residues. Germline loops: CDR1 MGHRA, CDR2 YSYEKL. Between the trimmed V and J ends, which lost 1 base and 3 bases, there was a span of 10 bases. CDR3 coding DNA: TGCGCCAGCAGCCAAGTTCCCAGGGTCTACGAGCAGTACTTC. As protein: CASSQVPRVYEQYF.

This clone was picked up a small number of times. The V and J genes are TRBV4-1 and TRBJ2-3; a possible D gene is TRBD2 (5 bases). Germline CDR1 reads MGHRA; CDR2 reads YSYEKL. This CDR3 region has 15 residues. V was clipped by 1 base and J by 6 bases, with 14 bases between them. The CDR3 sequence: CASSQALKIADTQYF. The CDR3 region has the DNA TGCGCCAGCAGCCAAGCATTGAAAATAGCGGATACGCAGTATTTT.

The chain recombines TRBV2 with TRBJ1-5; 9 bases fit TRBD1. Germline CDR1 SNHLY, CDR2 FYNNEI. CDR3 length equals 14 residues. Losses at the gene ends were 6 bases for V and 7 bases for J; bases not matched to a gene: 7. CDR3 region: CASRLDRGLQPQHF. The CDR3 DNA is TGTGCCAGCAGACTAGACAGGGGGTTACAGCCCCAGCATTTT.

The V and J genes are TRBV5-1 and TRBJ2-1; TRBD1 is a possible D gene (6 bases). This CDR3 region has 14 residues. V was pared by 0 bases and J by 9 bases, with 13 bases between. In germline, CDR1 is SGHRS, CDR2 YFSETQ. CDR3 sequence reads: CASSLVPGAPEQFF. CDR3 sequence (DNA): TGCGCCAGCAGCTTGGTCCCAGGGGCCCCTGAGCAGTTCTTC.

This rearrangement joins TRBV5-4 to TRBJ1-2; TRBD1 matches 7 bases. V dropped 4 bases and J dropped 6; count of bases not matched to a gene: 9. Germline CDR1 SGHNT, CDR2 YYREEE (reference sequence). CDR3 length equals 14 residues. The CDR3: CASSRPGQLDGYTF. DNA for the CDR3: TGTGCCAGCAGCCGGCCGGGACAGCTCGATGGCTACACCTTC.

V gene TRBV6-5 combines with J gene TRBJ1-2, with D tentatively TRBD1 (5 bases). This CDR3 region has 16 residues. The V gene's germline CDR1 is MNHEY and CDR2 SVGAGI. The ends were cut back, 4 bases at V and 8 bases at J, with 23 bases in the middle. The chain's CDR3 is CASSLHPTAPQGGYTF. The CDR3 bases are TGTGCCAGCAGTTTACACCCGACAGCTCCTCAAGGAGGCTACACCTTC.

The chain links TRBV28 to TRBJ2-1; maybe TRBD2 (6 bases). This CDR3 is built from 13 residues. Germline values: CDR1 MDHEN, CDR2 SYDVKM. Trimming took 4 bases from V and 7 from J, leaving 11 bases between them. CDR3 sequence (DNA): TGTGCCAGCAGTTCCGGGAGTCAAAATGAGCAGTTCTTC. Translating gives CASSSGSQNEQFF.

The genes are TRBV5-1 and TRBJ2-5, with D hard to call. Between the trimmed V and J ends, which lost 7 bases and 4 bases, there was a span of 20 bases. In germline, CDR1 is SGHRS, CDR2 YFSETQ. The CDR3 extends over 15 amino acids. CDR3 residues: CASGSTPSSRETQYF. As DNA, the CDR3 is TGCGCCAGCGGCTCGACACCCAGCTCGAGAGAGACCCAGTACTTC.

This chain joins TRBV7-8 and TRBJ1-3; D uncertain. The CDR3 contains 16 residues. With 1 base removed from V and 0 bases from J, the gap between germline ends came to 10 bases. Germline CDR1 reads SGHVS; CDR2 reads FQNEAQ. The CDR3 is CASSLVSGISGNTIYF. The DNA for the CDR3 is TGTGCCAGCAGCTTAGTCTCGGGTATCTCTGGAAACACCATATATTTT.

V usage is TRBV21-1 and J usage is TRBJ2-1; TRBD2, the table's D call, was not compared with the DNA. TRBV21-1 is a pseudogene. This CDR3 has 18 amino acids. The CDR3 region has the DNA TGTGCCAGCAGCACGGGACTAGCGGGCCACCTCAAGAGCAATGAGCAGTTCTTC. This encodes CASSTGLAGHLKSNEQFF.

The V gene is TRBV6-5, the J gene TRBJ1-2; weak D call: TRBD1 (6 bases). CDR3 size: 12 residues. Trimming took 8 bases from V and 7 from J, leaving 14 bases between them. CDR1 MNHEY and CDR2 SVGAGI come from the germline V gene. The CDR3 here is CASSRGGTGYTF. CDR3 nucleotides: TGTGCCAGCTCCAGGGGAGGGACTGGCTACACCTTC.

This clone was found a few times. The chain carries TRBV7-9 and TRBJ2-7; a weak D match, TRBD1 (6 bases). The CDR3 is 13 amino acids. In germline, CDR1 is SEHNR, CDR2 FQNEAQ (reference sequence). V shed 1 base and J shed 7 bases, with 11 bases lying between them. Here the CDR3 reads CASSLETGGEQYF. The CDR3 DNA sequence: TGTGCCAGCAGCTTAGAGACAGGTGGGGAGCAGTACTTC. Full variable domain (outside the CDR3, taken from reference TRBV7-9 and TRBJ2-7): DTGVSQNPRHKITKRGQNVTFRCDPISEHNRLYWYRQTLGQGPEFLTYFQNEAQLEKSRLLSDRFSAERPKGSFSTLEIQRTEQGDSAMYLCASSLETGGEQYFGPGTRLTVT.

The chain links TRBV9 to TRBJ2-7; 10 nucleotides line up with TRBD2. The CDR3 loop spans 14 amino acids. Trimming took 4 bases from V and 9 from J; bases not matched to a gene: 10. Germline V gives CDR1 SGDLS, CDR2 YYNGEE. In nucleotides, the CDR3 is TGTGCCAGCAGCCCCCAAGTAGCGGGAGGAGCGCAGTACTTC. This gives the protein CASSPQVAGGAQYF.

The rearrangement joins TRBV5-1 to TRBJ1-2; 7 bases line up with TRBD1. The CDR3 consists of 13 residues. Germline trimming cut 1 base from V and 7 bases from J; bases unmatched to any gene: 4. Looked up from germline, CDR1 is SGHRS and CDR2 is YFSETQ. The CDR3 spells CASSLTDRAGYTF. CDR3 sequence (DNA): TGCGCCAGCAGCTTGACTGACAGGGCTGGCTACACCTTC.